The 22 T cell receptor beta chains below come from one sample, sequenced in a study of graft-versus-host responses after intestinal transplantation. Lymphocytes from graft epithelium and lamina propria were isolated. Some clones are missing from TCRdb's copy, which holds only in-frame ones; the method was immunoSEQ multiplex PCR. The data show 4,000 to 6,000 clones, about 72% seen once. This material consisted of ileum tissue, taken roughly 260 days after intestinal transplant. These receptors were collected from a human patient who received an intestinal transplant, so some T cells may come from the graft donor.

This rearrangement joins TRBV19 to TRBJ2-1, with TRBD2 identical over 8 bases. This CDR3 is 15 amino acids long. Per the germline V gene, CDR1 is LNHDA and CDR2 is SQIVND (reference sequence). V was pared by 7 bases and J by 1 base, with 6 bases of the junction left unmatched. The DNA of the CDR3 is TGTGCCAGTAAACAGCGGGAGCCTTCCTACAATGAGCAGTTCTTC. Protein sequence: CASKQREPSYNEQFF.

The V call is TRBV9, the J call TRBJ2-3; D possibly corresponds to TRBD2 (6 bases). The ends were cut back, 6 bases at V and 6 bases at J, with 20 bases in the middle. This CDR3 spans 15 amino acids. The germline V gene encodes CDR1 SGDLS and CDR2 YYNGEE. The CDR3, as DNA: TGTGCCAGCAAGAAGACTAGGGGTCCCCAGGATACGCAGTATTTT. It is translated as CASKKTRGPQDTQYF.

The chain couples TRBV19 to TRBJ1-6; D is possibly TRBD1 (6 bases). The CDR3 consists of 15 residues. CDR1 and CDR2 from the germline V gene are LNHDA and SQIVND (reference sequence). Trimming took 5 bases from V and 2 from J, leaving 10 bases between them. The CDR3 DNA follows: TGTGCCAGTAGTTGGGGGCCAACCTATAATTCACCCCTCCACTTT. It codes for CASSWGPTYNSPLHF.

This chain uses TRBV5-1 with TRBJ2-2, with D possibly being TRBD2 (5 bases). Deletions cut 0 bases from V and 9 bases from J, with 15 bases between. The CDR3 is 15 residues long. Germline CDR1 SGHRS, CDR2 YFSETQ. The CDR3 loop is CASSLGTHASRELFF. The CDR3 coding sequence is TGCGCCAGCAGCTTGGGGACTCATGCAAGCCGGGAGCTGTTTTTT.

The rearrangement joins TRBV5-1 to TRBJ1-5, with TRBD1 matching 8 bases. This CDR3 is built from 15 residues. The V gene's germline CDR1 is SGHRS and CDR2 YFSETQ. Losses at the gene ends were 4 bases for V and 5 bases for J; bases not matched to a gene: 8. The CDR3 here is CASSPQGAVDQPQHF. Here the CDR3 DNA reads TGCGCCAGCAGCCCTCAGGGGGCCGTTGATCAGCCCCAGCATTTT.

In this sample, this clone turned up once. The J gene is TRBJ1-2, the V gene TRBV12-5, with D maybe TRBD1 (6 bases). V shed 10 bases and J shed 8 bases, with 17 bases lying between them. The CDR3 covers 12 residues. CDR1 and CDR2 from the germline V gene are LGHNT and FRNRAP. CDR3 bases: TGTGCTATTAAAATGTGGGGGCGCGGCTACACCTTC. It translates to CAIKMWGRGYTF.

The chain couples TRBV10-3 to TRBJ1-1; TRBD1 matches at 10 bases. CDR3 length: 15 amino acids. Germline assignment: CDR1 ENHRY and CDR2 SYGVKD. The trim removed 4 bases at V and 1 base at J, leaving 3 bases unmatched. CDR3 protein: CAISATGGSNTEAFF. CDR3 nucleotides: TGTGCCATCAGTGCGACAGGGGGCTCGAACACTGAAGCTTTCTTT.

The chain couples TRBV5-1 to TRBJ2-1; no definite D call. The germline gives CDR1 SGHRS, CDR2 YFSETQ. The germline V and J ends were trimmed by 4 bases and 3 bases, with 20 bases remaining between them. The CDR3 is 17 residues long. DNA for the CDR3: TGCGCCAGCAGCGAACCCCTAGATCCACGGATCTACAATGAGCAGTTCTTC. It is translated as CASSEPLDPRIYNEQFF.

This rearrangement joins TRBV4-1 to TRBJ2-2, with TRBD1 identical over 7 bases. The CDR3 has 17 residues. Germline values: CDR1 MGHRA, CDR2 YSYEKL. Trimming cost V 2 bases and J 0 bases; bases outside gene matches: 6. The CDR3 region is CASSQSKQGANTGELFF. In DNA form, the CDR3 reads TGCGCCAGCAGCCAATCTAAGCAGGGGGCGAACACCGGGGAGCTGTTTTTT.

This clone rates as large. The V and J genes are TRBV6-1 and TRBJ2-7; D possibly corresponds to TRBD1 (6 bases). Trimming shortened V by 5 bases and J by 4 bases, and 15 bases separated the two germline ends. Germline V gene data show CDR1 as MNHNS and CDR2 as SASEGT. The length of the CDR3 is 14 residues. For the CDR3, the DNA is TGTGCCAGCAGTACGGGACATAGGCTTTACGAGCAGTACTTC. It codes for CASSTGHRLYEQYF.

The J gene is TRBJ1-1, the V gene TRBV11-3, with a weak D call TRBD1 (5 bases). V was shortened by 4 bases and J by 5 bases, with 11 bases between the two germline ends. This CDR3 region has 13 residues. Per germline, CDR1 SGHNT and CDR2 YENEEA. CDR3 sequence (DNA): TGTGCCAGCAGCTCCCGGGGGGGGACTGAAGCTTTCTTT. It specifies CASSSRGGTEAFF.

Only one count was recorded for this clone. The rearrangement uses TRBV28 and TRBJ2-2; 7 bases match TRBD1. CDR1 is MDHEN and CDR2 is SYDVKM in the germline V gene. The CDR3 is 16 residues long. J gave up 4 bases and V 7 bases, and 12 bases lay outside the gene matches. The CDR3 region has the DNA TGTGCCAGCATTCAGAAGAAGGGGGCGCCCACCGGGGAGCTGTTTTTT. Protein sequence: CASIQKKGAPTGELFF.

This chain's CDR3 is CASSLGAGADNEQFF. In nucleotides, the CDR3 is TGCGCCAGCAGCTTGGGGGCGGGAGCCGACAATGAGCAGTTCTTC. The gene calls are TRBV5-1 and TRBJ2-1; TRBD2 matches at 7 bases. Germline loops: CDR1 SGHRS, CDR2 YFSETQ. The CDR3 length is 15 residues. V shed 0 bases and J 5 bases; nucleotides not matched to a gene: 5. The full variable domain, rest sourced from reference TRBV5-1 and TRBJ2-1, is KAGVTQTPRYLIKTRGQQVTLSCSPISGHRSVSWYQQTPGQGLQFLFEYFSETQRNKGNFPGRFSGRQFSNSRSEMNVSTLELGDSALYLCASSLGAGADNEQFFGPGTRLTVL.

The chain combines TRBV9 with TRBJ2-2; 10 bases are shared with TRBD2. V dropped 5 bases and J dropped 9; count of bases not matched to a gene: 7. This CDR3 has 14 amino acids. Germline assignment: CDR1 SGDLS and CDR2 YYNGEE. CDR3 in DNA: TGTGCCAGCAGTACAGCGGGGGGGCCGCGGGAGCTGTTTTTT. Its translation is CASSTAGGPRELFF. The entire variable domain, with the rest obtained from reference TRBV9 and TRBJ2-2, is as follows: DSGVTQTPKHLITATGQRVTLRCSPRSGDLSVYWYQQSLDQGLQFLIQYYNGEERAKGNILERFSAQQFPDLHSELNLSSLELGDSALYFCASSTAGGPRELFFGEGSRLTVL.

The chain is built from TRBV4-1 and TRBJ1-3; tentative D call: TRBD1 (5 bases). The CDR3 spans 16 residues. V lost 0 bases, J lost 2 bases, and 11 bases lay in between. The germline V gene encodes CDR1 MGHRA and CDR2 YSYEKL. This CDR3 reads CASSQDRGGAGNTIYF. The CDR3, as DNA: TGCGCCAGCAGCCAAGATAGGGGAGGGGCTGGAAACACCATATATTTT.

The chain uses TRBV5-6 and TRBJ2-5; D remains unclear. CDR3 size: 13 residues. V shed 3 bases and J shed 0 bases, with 6 bases lying between them. CDR1 and CDR2 (germline): SGHDT, YYEEEE. The CDR3 DNA sequence: TGTGCCAGCAGCTCTTATTACCAAGAGACCCAGTACTTC. This translates into CASSSYYQETQYF.

This clone was detected only once. The chain combines TRBV4-3 with TRBJ1-4; perhaps TRBD1 as D (6 bases). V shed 4 bases and J shed 10 bases, with 16 bases lying between them. This CDR3 comprises 14 residues. Germline V gene data show CDR1 as LGHNA and CDR2 as YSLEER. Written as DNA, the CDR3 is TGCGCCAGCAGCCTCGACAGGCGCGTAGGAAAACTGTTTTTT. This codes for CASSLDRRVGKLFF.

This clone was observed once. The chain uses TRBV5-6 and TRBJ1-2; 8 positions match TRBD1. CDR1 and CDR2 from the germline V gene are SGHDT and YYEEEE. V shed 8 bases and J 2 bases; nucleotides not matched to a gene: 14. The CDR3 loop spans 16 amino acids. In nucleotides, the CDR3 is TGTGCCAGTAAGGAGACAGGGGCCGCACCAAACTATGGCTACACCTTC. Translating it yields CASKETGAAPNYGYTF.

This clone is a singleton in its sample. CDR3 DNA: TGTGCCAGCAGCGTATCTTCGGGGGGGTTGCCCTACTATGGCTACACCTTC. Encoded protein: CASSVSSGGLPYYGYTF. This sequence joins TRBV9 and TRBJ1-2, with D maybe TRBD1 (5 bases). This CDR3 has 17 amino acids. V gave up 1 base and J gave up 3 bases, with 19 bases separating them. CDR1 is SGDLS and CDR2 is YYNGEE in the germline V gene.

The rearrangement joins TRBV9 to TRBJ2-5; the D gene is possibly TRBD1 (5 bases). Looked up from germline, CDR1 is SGDLS and CDR2 is YYNGEE. This CDR3 contains 14 residues. V was shortened by 0 bases and J by 5 bases, with 11 bases between the two germline ends. CDR3 DNA: TGTGCCAGCAGCGTAGATCAGGGCTGGGAGACCCAGTACTTC. Translation: CASSVDQGWETQYF.

The chain employs TRBV2 and TRBJ2-5; D gene uncertain. Judging by the DNA end, TRBJ2-7 fits better; the J call may be wrong. This CDR3 has 14 amino acids. CDR1 and CDR2 (germline): SNHLY, FYNNEI. CDR3 protein: CASSESVYLSEQYF. For the CDR3, the DNA is TGTGCCAGCAGTGAAAGCGTCTATCTAAGCGAGCAGTACTTC.

V and J are TRBV5-4 and TRBJ2-6, with D hard to call. In germline, CDR1 is SGHNT, CDR2 YYREEE (reference sequence). V lost 3 bases, J lost 3 bases, and 4 bases lay in between. This CDR3 spans 13 amino acids. The CDR3, as DNA: TGTGCCAGCAGCTACTTTGGGGCCAACGTCCTGACTTTC. The encoded protein is CASSYFGANVLTF.